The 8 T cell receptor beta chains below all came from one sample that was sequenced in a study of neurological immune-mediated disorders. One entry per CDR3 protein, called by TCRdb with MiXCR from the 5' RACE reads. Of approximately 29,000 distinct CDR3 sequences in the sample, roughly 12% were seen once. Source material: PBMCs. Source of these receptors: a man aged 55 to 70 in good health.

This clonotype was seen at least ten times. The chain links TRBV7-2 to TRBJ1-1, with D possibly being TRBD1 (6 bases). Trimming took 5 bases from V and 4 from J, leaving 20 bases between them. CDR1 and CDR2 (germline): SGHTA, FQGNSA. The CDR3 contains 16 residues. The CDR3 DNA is TGTGCCAGCAGCCAAGCCGGGGGGCTCATGCTCACTGAAGCTTTCTTT. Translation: CASSQAGGLMLTEAFF.

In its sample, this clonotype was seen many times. The CDR3 here is CASSYGATDTEAFF. CDR3 DNA sequence: TGTGCCAGCAGTTACGGGGCGACAGACACTGAAGCTTTCTTT. The gene calls are TRBV6-6 and TRBJ1-1, with D maybe TRBD1 (5 bases). V gave up 2 bases and J gave up 3 bases, with 10 bases separating them. The CDR3 runs 14 residues. Per germline, CDR1 MNHNY and CDR2 SVGAGI (reference sequence).

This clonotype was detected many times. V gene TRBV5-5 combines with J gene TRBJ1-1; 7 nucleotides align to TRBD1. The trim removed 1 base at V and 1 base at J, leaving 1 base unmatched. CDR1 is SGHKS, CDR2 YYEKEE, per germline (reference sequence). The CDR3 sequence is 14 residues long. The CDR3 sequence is CASSLRDRNTEAFF. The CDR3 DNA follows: TGTGCCAGCAGCTTGCGGGACAGGAACACTGAAGCTTTCTTT.

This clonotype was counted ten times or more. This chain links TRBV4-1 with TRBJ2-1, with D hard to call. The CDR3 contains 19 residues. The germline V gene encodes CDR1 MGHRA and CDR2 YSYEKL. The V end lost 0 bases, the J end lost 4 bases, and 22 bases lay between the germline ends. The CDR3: CASSQDFSSADFDYNEQFF. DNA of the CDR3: TGCGCCAGCAGCCAAGATTTTAGTTCGGCAGACTTCGATTACAATGAGCAGTTCTTC.

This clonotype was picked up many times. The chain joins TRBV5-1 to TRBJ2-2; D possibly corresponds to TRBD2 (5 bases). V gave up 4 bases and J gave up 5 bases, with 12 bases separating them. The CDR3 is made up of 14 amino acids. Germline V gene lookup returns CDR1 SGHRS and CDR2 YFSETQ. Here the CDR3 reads CASSPDLTTGELFF. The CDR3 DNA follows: TGCGCCAGCAGCCCGGACTTGACAACCGGGGAGCTGTTTTTT.

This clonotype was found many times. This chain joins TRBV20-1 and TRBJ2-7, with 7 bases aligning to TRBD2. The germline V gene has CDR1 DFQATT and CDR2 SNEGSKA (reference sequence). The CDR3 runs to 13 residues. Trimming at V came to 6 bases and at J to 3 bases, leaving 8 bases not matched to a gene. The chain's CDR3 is CSAKATGGYEQYF. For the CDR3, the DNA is TGCAGTGCCAAGGCCACGGGAGGCTACGAGCAGTACTTC.

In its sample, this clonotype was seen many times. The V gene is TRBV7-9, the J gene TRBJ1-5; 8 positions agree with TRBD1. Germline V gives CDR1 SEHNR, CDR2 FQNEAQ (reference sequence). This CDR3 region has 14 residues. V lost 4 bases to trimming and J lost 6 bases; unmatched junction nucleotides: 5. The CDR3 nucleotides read TGTGCCAGCAGCTCTGACAGGGGTTCTCAGCCCCAGCATTTT. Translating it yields CASSSDRGSQPQHF.

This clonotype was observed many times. The CDR3 is CASSLVGGRVVHEQYF. CDR3 sequence (DNA): TGCGCCAGCAGCTTAGTCGGCGGGAGAGTTGTCCACGAGCAGTACTTC. The rearrangement uses TRBV5-1 and TRBJ2-7; TRBD2 matches 7 bases. The J segment lost 5 bases and the V segment lost 2 bases, leaving 13 bases of the junction unmatched. Germline CDR1 is SGHRS and CDR2 is YFSETQ. CDR3 length equals 16 residues.